This T cell receptor beta chain was captured by sequencing in a study of T cells in women clearing cervical HPV infection. Assay: immunoSEQ multiplex PCR; the TCRdb copy retains only in-frame clones and omits some. The data show fewer than 50,000 clones, and the top ten clones hold 1.2%. Per the germline V gene, CDR1 is GTSNPN and CDR2 is SVGIG (reference sequence). This CDR3 has 15 amino acids. V was clipped by 4 bases and J by 5 bases; unmatched bases: 7. Details on this clone: The read finishes 3 residues shy of the CDR3 end, and the germline J gene is used to complete it.

The sample consisted of blood buffy coat. The gene calls are TRBV30 and TRBJ2-5, with 13 bases that match TRBD2. This clonotype was obtained from a woman between 18 and 69 years old with a cervical HPV16 infection that either progressed to CIN3+ or cleared (not recorded which). The CDR3 loop is CAWTRGLAGFETQYF. The CDR3 DNA, read in part, is TGTGCCTGGACGCGGGGACTAGCGGGGTTTGAGACC.